This T cell receptor beta chain was observed in a study of blood T cell repertoires in COVID-19. Overall study context: Sites in the United States, Italy and Spain provided acute and convalescent COVID-19 samples. From T cells, B-cell-depleted T cells, or PBMCs came the material, which was cDNA or gDNA.

Here immunoSEQ multiplex PCR was the method, and the copy in TCRdb shows in-frame clones only, minus some. Among approximately 240,000 clones, around nine tenths were seen once, and the ten largest hold under 2.5%. V gave up 5 bases and J gave up 0 bases; unmatched junction bases: 9. CDR3 length: 17 residues. Germline lookup yields CDR1 SGHTA and CDR2 FQGNSA. This clone was found once. Sequencing used peripheral blood. This TCR came from a woman in her thirties or forties who had recovered from COVID-19. The chain links TRBV7-2 to TRBJ2-1; 8 positions match TRBD1. In DNA, the CDR3 is TGTGCCAGCAGCAACGACAGGGGAGGATACTCCTACAATGAGCAGTTCTTC. Translation gives CASSNDRGGYSYNEQFF. Based on the CDR3 plus reference TRBV7-2 and TRBJ2-1, the full variable domain is GAGVSQSPSNKVTEKGKDVELRCDPISGHTALYWYRQSLGQGLEFLIYFQGNSAPDKSGLPSDRFSAERTGGSVSTLTIQRTQQEDSAVYLCASSNDRGGYSYNEQFFGPGTRLTVL.